This paragraph covers one T cell receptor beta chain sequence. It has no known antigen specificity. No clone much larger than this one lies a single base away; base qualities are absent. This specimen comes from a study of identical twins (dated by TCRdb to between 2015 and 2016). At the level of the whole study: The study deep-sequenced TCR alpha and beta repertoires from monozygotic twins, unrelated adults of various ages and cord blood to test whether fetal clonotypes persist. To rule out contamination, replicate twin experiments were performed at different times with different library preparation protocols.

Reading the germline V gene gives CDR1 MNHEY and CDR2 SVGAGI. The germline ends are 11 bases apart after V is trimmed by 2 bases and J by 4 bases. The CDR3 contains 14 residues, cysteine and phenylalanine counted. Only CDR3 DNA is held: 42 bases, read in frame from base 1. General study outcomes and caveats: Compared with coincidental sharing between unrelated individuals, an excess of low generation-probability sequences was observed among out-of-frame TCR alpha sequences shared between twins. Invariant T cells such as MAIT and iNKT could partly confound zero-insertion analyses, although diverse VJ usage argued against such confounding for most clonotypes. Recombination models systematically underestimated out-of-frame TCR alpha sharing in monozygotic twins but agreed with sharing between unrelated individuals. The excess sharing between twins in beta out-of-frame sequences was weaker because fewer shared sequences reduced the signal-to-noise ratio. Abundant cord blood beta clonotypes carried fewer insertions; young adult naive repertoires showed a weaker similar trend, while memory repertoires showed none. Because the same donors could not be followed over many years, the conclusions depended on cross-sectional statistical analysis.

Libraries were made using 5' RACE. Sequenced using an Illumina HiSeq 2000. Template switching introduced a universal primer binding site; the final cDNA contained a unique molecular identifier, enabling accurate counting of TCR cDNA molecules. First-strand cDNA for TCR alpha and beta chains was synthesized from specific primers in the conserved constant-segment region. To control for contamination, each cDNA library was double barcoded with a SMART-Mk sample barcode plus Illumina barcodes. TruSeq adapter sequences, together with Illumina sample barcodes, were added in two successive PCR steps. TCR alpha and beta cDNA libraries were sequenced on the Illumina HiSeq platform with custom primers. For the original study's pipeline: Raw reads were processed with MiGEC to extract unique molecular identifiers, and MiXCR was used to determine CDR3 positions. For each individual, recombination models were inferred using an EM algorithm with the repgenHMM and IGoR tools. Shared clonotypes were analyzed with the tcR package in R, and sharing was normalized by the product of cloneset sizes. To study raw recombination without the effects of thymic and clonal selection, out-of-frame nonproductive sequences were analyzed. In-frame beta chains were kept once TCRdb had trimmed the public reads at Q25 with fastp and called clones with MiXCR. All rows with the same CDR3 protein become a single entry with the most common DNA and genes. The V and J calls and clone size are TCRdb's, not the authors'. This sample has about 500,000 distinct CDR3 sequences in its table, and approximately 15% of those were observed once. The top ten hold approximately 0.98% of the sample.

Only healthy Caucasian donors were included. The twin cohort consisted of three pairs of female monozygotic twins, all aged about 18 to 29 years. Positive isolation kits from Invitrogen were used to isolate CD4+ and CD8+ T cell populations. The same specimen was also included in a second study, on yellow fever vaccine responses in identical twins. As the second paper documents: According to the authors, the vaccine-induced T cell response in identical twins seemed to be partly convergent and partly specific to each individual. Focusing on identical twins, the study followed the T cell clones that responded to the vaccine, and did so with precision.

The sample taken for sequencing was CD4+ T cells sorted from blood. The receptor was isolated from a woman aged 18-29 years in good health. The V and J genes are TRBV6-5 and TRBJ1-1; D gene: possibly TRBD1, on 5 matching bases. The nucleotide sequence reads TGTGCCAGCAGTTACAGGGACGGTACCACTGAAGCTTTCTTT. Protein translation: CASSYRDGTTEAFF.